A selection of T cell receptor beta chains follows, all from one sample in a study of beta chain features in type 1 diabetes. Assay: immunoSEQ multiplex PCR; the TCRdb copy retains only in-frame clones and omits some. The table lists about 340,000 clones, about 14% of them singletons, with about 0.016% in the top ten. Input material: naive CD4+ T cells from blood. All receptors come from a woman between 18 and 29 years old with type 1 diabetes. The CDR3 runs from the conserved cysteine through the conserved F or W. Each record gives: D gene, V gene, J gene, clone size, CDR3 length, CDR3 protein, CDR3 DNA. D genes are given only for firm matches. Some rows mark clone size as missing; the rest say once, few, many or name a class of expanded clone.

d_gene: TRBD2
v_gene: TRBV4-2
j_gene: TRBJ2-3
abundance: few
len: 17
CDR3aa: CASSQAGTSGFTDTQYF
CDR3nt: TGTGCCAGCAGCCAGGCCGGGACTAGCGGGTTCACAGATACGCAGTATTTT

d_gene: TRBD2
v_gene: TRBV4-1
j_gene: TRBJ2-1
abundance: few
len: 17
CDR3aa: CASSHGMTSGRAYEQFF
CDR3nt: TGCGCCAGCAGCCATGGCATGACTAGCGGGAGGGCCTATGAGCAGTTCTTC

d_gene: TRBD1
v_gene: TRBV19
j_gene: TRBJ2-2
abundance: -
len: 15
CDR3aa: CASSKQGPNTGELFF
CDR3nt: TGTGCCAGTAGTAAACAGGGGCCCAACACCGGGGAGCTGTTTTTT

d_gene: -
v_gene: TRBV21-1
j_gene: TRBJ2-6
abundance: -
len: 14
CDR3aa: CATDRVSGANVLIF
CDR3nt: TGTGCCACCGACAGGGTCTCTGGGGCCAACGTCCTGATTTTC

d_gene: -
v_gene: TRBV4-1
j_gene: TRBJ2-5
abundance: few
len: 15
CDR3aa: CASSHGRGGQETQYF
CDR3nt: TGCGCCAGCAGCCACGGCCGAGGGGGCCAAGAGACCCAGTACTTC

d_gene: -
v_gene: TRBV7-9
j_gene: TRBJ2-5
abundance: -
len: 13
CDR3aa: CASSMDWMETQYF
CDR3nt: TGTGCCAGCAGCATGGACTGGATGGAGACCCAGTACTTC

d_gene: -
v_gene: TRBV20-1
j_gene: TRBJ2-1
abundance: -
len: 10
CDR3aa: CSARVGEQFF
CDR3nt: TGCAGTGCCAGAGTCGGGGAGCAGTTCTTC

d_gene: TRBD2
v_gene: TRBV9
j_gene: TRBJ2-5
abundance: few
len: 17
CDR3aa: CASSGRGLAGVGETQYF
CDR3nt: TGTGCCAGCAGCGGCCGGGGGCTAGCGGGAGTGGGCGAGACCCAGTACTTC

d_gene: TRBD2
v_gene: TRBV30
j_gene: TRBJ2-2
abundance: -
len: 17
CDR3aa: CAWKRLAGGPGTGELFF
CDR3nt: TGTGCCTGGAAAAGACTAGCGGGAGGGCCGGGCACCGGGGAGCTGTTTTTT

d_gene: TRBD2
v_gene: TRBV5-1
j_gene: TRBJ2-2
abundance: few
len: 16
CDR3aa: CASTSASGSGTGELFF
CDR3nt: TGCGCCAGCACCTCTGCGAGCGGGAGTGGGACCGGGGAGCTGTTTTTT

d_gene: TRBD1
v_gene: TRBV5-4
j_gene: TRBJ1-2
abundance: few
len: 14
CDR3aa: CASSRPTGDYGYTF
CDR3nt: TGTGCCAGCAGCCGACCGACAGGGGACTATGGCTACACCTTC

d_gene: TRBD2
v_gene: TRBV4-3
j_gene: TRBJ2-6
abundance: -
len: 19
CDR3aa: CASSHTNGGIGTGANVLTF
CDR3nt: TGCGCCAGCAGCCATACAAACGGGGGGATTGGGACTGGGGCCAACGTCCTGACTTTC

d_gene: -
v_gene: TRBV5-4
j_gene: TRBJ2-1
abundance: once
len: 19
CDR3aa: CASTQGLTGSTGMGNEQFF
CDR3nt: TGTGCCAGCACCCAGGGCCTTACTGGGTCAACTGGTATGGGCAATGAGCAGTTCTTC

d_gene: -
v_gene: TRBV7-9
j_gene: TRBJ2-7
abundance: few
len: 13
CDR3aa: CASGLGREYEQYF
CDR3nt: TGTGCCAGCGGGCTCGGACGGGAGTACGAGCAGTACTTC

d_gene: -
v_gene: TRBV10-2
j_gene: TRBJ2-3
abundance: few
len: 13
CDR3aa: CASRVAGTDTQYF
CDR3nt: TGCGCCAGCAGGGTAGCGGGCACAGATACGCAGTATTTT

d_gene: TRBD1
v_gene: TRBV27
j_gene: TRBJ1-1
abundance: few
len: 16
CDR3aa: CASSSGPRDRGTEAFF
CDR3nt: TGTGCCAGCAGTTCAGGGCCCCGGGACAGGGGTACTGAAGCTTTCTTT

d_gene: TRBD1
v_gene: TRBV18
j_gene: TRBJ2-1
abundance: few
len: 15
CDR3aa: CASSPRQGDLGEQFF
CDR3nt: TGTGCCAGCTCACCCCGGCAGGGGGATTTGGGTGAGCAGTTCTTC

d_gene: -
v_gene: TRBV29-1
j_gene: TRBJ2-3
abundance: -
len: 13
CDR3aa: CSVVGRQTDTQYF
CDR3nt: TGCAGCGTTGTGGGCAGGCAAACAGATACGCAGTATTTT

d_gene: -
v_gene: TRBV4-3
j_gene: TRBJ2-2
abundance: few
len: 14
CDR3aa: CASSQAGSTGELFF
CDR3nt: TGCGCCAGCAGCCAAGCGGGGAGCACCGGGGAGCTGTTTTTT

d_gene: TRBD2
v_gene: TRBV15
j_gene: TRBJ2-7
abundance: -
len: 14
CDR3aa: CATSREGTRGEQYF
CDR3nt: TGTGCCACCAGCAGAGAGGGGACTAGGGGCGAGCAGTACTTC

d_gene: TRBD2
v_gene: TRBV18
j_gene: TRBJ2-7
abundance: few
len: 14
CDR3aa: CASSPLAGGDEQYF
CDR3nt: TGTGCCAGCTCACCTCTAGCGGGAGGGGACGAGCAGTACTTC

d_gene: -
v_gene: TRBV7-9
j_gene: TRBJ2-7
abundance: few
len: 14
CDR3aa: CASSLSQGGFEQYF
CDR3nt: TGTGCCAGCAGCTTATCACAGGGCGGGTTCGAGCAGTACTTC

d_gene: -
v_gene: TRBV7-9
j_gene: TRBJ2-7
abundance: -
len: 12
CDR3aa: CASRGGTYEQYF
CDR3nt: TGTGCCAGCAGGGGGGGAACCTACGAGCAGTACTTC

d_gene: TRBD1
v_gene: TRBV2
j_gene: TRBJ2-1
abundance: -
len: 14
CDR3aa: CASSRQGEDNEQFF
CDR3nt: TGTGCCAGCAGTCGACAGGGTGAGGACAATGAGCAGTTCTTC

d_gene: -
v_gene: TRBV10-3
j_gene: TRBJ2-1
abundance: -
len: 14
CDR3aa: CAIAGGSGPDEQFF
CDR3nt: TGTGCCATCGCAGGTGGTAGCGGCCCGGATGAGCAGTTCTTC

d_gene: -
v_gene: TRBV5-1
j_gene: TRBJ2-3
abundance: few
len: 14
CDR3aa: CASSLRTNTDTQYF
CDR3nt: TGCGCCAGCAGCTTGAGGACAAACACAGATACGCAGTATTTT

d_gene: -
v_gene: TRBV29-1
j_gene: TRBJ1-1
abundance: -
len: 12
CDR3aa: CSVAEGNTEAFF
CDR3nt: TGCAGCGTGGCGGAGGGGAACACTGAAGCTTTCTTT

d_gene: -
v_gene: TRBV30
j_gene: TRBJ1-1
abundance: few
len: 15
CDR3aa: CAWRSYLTENTEAFF
CDR3nt: TGTGCCTGGAGGTCGTATCTGACAGAGAACACTGAAGCTTTCTTT

d_gene: TRBD2
v_gene: TRBV23-1
j_gene: TRBJ2-1
abundance: few
len: 20
CDR3aa: CASSQPPRLADYVTYNEQFF
CDR3nt: TGCGCCAGCAGTCAACCGCCCCGACTAGCGGACTACGTTACCTACAATGAGCAGTTCTTC

d_gene: TRBD2
v_gene: TRBV11-2
j_gene: TRBJ2-1
abundance: few
len: 15
CDR3aa: CASSSIAGRHNEQFF
CDR3nt: TGTGCCAGCAGCTCTATAGCGGGACGGCACAATGAGCAGTTCTTC

d_gene: TRBD1
v_gene: TRBV29-1
j_gene: TRBJ1-1
abundance: few
len: 15
CDR3aa: CSGGGTGVVSTEAFF
CDR3nt: TGCAGCGGGGGGGGGACAGGGGTTGTCAGCACTGAAGCTTTCTTT

d_gene: TRBD2
v_gene: TRBV14
j_gene: TRBJ2-1
abundance: -
len: 17
CDR3aa: CASSQRSRGLAGNEQFF
CDR3nt: TGTGCCAGCAGCCAACGCTCCCGGGGACTAGCGGGCAATGAGCAGTTCTTC

d_gene: -
v_gene: TRBV7-9
j_gene: TRBJ2-7
abundance: few
len: 14
CDR3aa: CASSLTPGLYEQYF
CDR3nt: TGTGCCAGCAGCTTAACGCCAGGGCTCTACGAGCAGTACTTC

d_gene: TRBD1
v_gene: TRBV6-5
j_gene: TRBJ1-2
abundance: -
len: 12
CDR3aa: CASSDRGYGYTF
CDR3nt: TGTGCCAGCAGTGACAGGGGCTATGGCTACACCTTC

d_gene: TRBD2
v_gene: TRBV7-9
j_gene: TRBJ2-3
abundance: -
len: 17
CDR3aa: CASSLAGLAGLTDTQYF
CDR3nt: TGTGCCAGCAGCTTAGCGGGACTAGCGGGGCTCACAGATACGCAGTATTTT

d_gene: -
v_gene: TRBV12-5
j_gene: TRBJ2-1
abundance: few
len: 16
CDR3aa: CASGQSGLGSYNEQFF
CDR3nt: TGTGCTAGTGGCCAGAGCGGGCTGGGCTCCTACAATGAGCAGTTCTTC

d_gene: TRBD1
v_gene: TRBV12-5
j_gene: TRBJ2-1
abundance: few
len: 20
CDR3aa: CASGDPGQGDGGSSYNEQFF
CDR3nt: TGTGCTAGTGGGGATCCGGGACAGGGGGATGGGGGGAGCTCCTACAATGAGCAGTTCTTC

d_gene: TRBD1
v_gene: TRBV18
j_gene: TRBJ1-4
abundance: -
len: 17
CDR3aa: CASSPAGGTPAYEKLFF
CDR3nt: TGTGCCAGCTCACCCGCAGGGGGTACCCCCGCCTATGAAAAACTGTTTTTT

d_gene: TRBD2
v_gene: TRBV30
j_gene: TRBJ2-3
abundance: -
len: 18
CDR3aa: CAWSGAPHSGSRWDTQYF
CDR3nt: TGTGCCTGGAGTGGCGCCCCCCATAGCGGGAGCCGGTGGGATACGCAGTATTTT

d_gene: -
v_gene: TRBV4-2
j_gene: TRBJ2-2
abundance: few
len: 13
CDR3aa: CASSQVLEWELFF
CDR3nt: TGTGCCAGCAGCCAGGTGCTCGAGTGGGAGCTGTTTTTT

d_gene: -
v_gene: TRBV15
j_gene: TRBJ1-3
abundance: -
len: 14
CDR3aa: CATRNLGSGNTIYF
CDR3nt: TGTGCCACCAGGAACCTAGGCTCTGGAAACACCATATATTTT

d_gene: -
v_gene: TRBV25-1
j_gene: TRBJ2-1
abundance: -
len: 15
CDR3aa: CASSESGASYNEQFF
CDR3nt: TGTGCCAGCAGTGAATCAGGGGCTAGCTACAATGAGCAGTTCTTC

d_gene: -
v_gene: TRBV2
j_gene: TRBJ2-5
abundance: few
len: 11
CDR3aa: CASRQLETQYF
CDR3nt: TGTGCCAGCAGGCAGTTGGAGACCCAGTACTTC

d_gene: -
v_gene: TRBV5-1
j_gene: TRBJ2-7
abundance: -
len: 15
CDR3aa: CASSFQPGLRYEQYF
CDR3nt: TGCGCCAGCAGCTTTCAACCGGGACTTAGATACGAGCAGTACTTC

d_gene: -
v_gene: TRBV7-9
j_gene: TRBJ1-2
abundance: few
len: 14
CDR3aa: CASSFRGIADGYTF
CDR3nt: TGTGCCAGCAGCTTTAGGGGGATTGCGGATGGCTACACCTTC

d_gene: -
v_gene: TRBV11-2
j_gene: TRBJ2-2
abundance: few
len: 15
CDR3aa: CASSLTGTNTGELFF
CDR3nt: TGTGCCAGCAGCTTGACAGGCACGAACACCGGGGAGCTGTTTTTT

d_gene: -
v_gene: TRBV25-1
j_gene: TRBJ2-7
abundance: few
len: 15
CDR3aa: CASSGTRGEPYEQYF
CDR3nt: TGTGCCAGCAGTGGGACCAGGGGGGAACCCTACGAGCAGTACTTC

d_gene: TRBD2
v_gene: TRBV15
j_gene: TRBJ2-1
abundance: -
len: 15
CDR3aa: CATSGSGRYYNEQFF
CDR3nt: TGTGCCACCAGCGGTAGCGGGAGATATTACAATGAGCAGTTCTTC

d_gene: -
v_gene: TRBV5-4
j_gene: TRBJ2-5
abundance: -
len: 15
CDR3aa: CASSLGTIQGETQYF
CDR3nt: TGTGCCAGCAGCTTGGGGACTATACAAGGAGAGACCCAGTACTTC

d_gene: -
v_gene: TRBV4-2
j_gene: TRBJ2-7
abundance: once
len: 13
CDR3aa: CASSFLQGNEQYF
CDR3nt: TGTGCCAGCAGCTTTCTCCAGGGCAACGAGCAGTACTTC

d_gene: TRBD2
v_gene: TRBV30
j_gene: TRBJ2-7
abundance: few
len: 13
CDR3aa: CAWSVLAGVEQYF
CDR3nt: TGTGCCTGGAGTGTCCTAGCGGGAGTCGAGCAGTACTTC

d_gene: TRBD2
v_gene: TRBV30
j_gene: TRBJ2-2
abundance: few
len: 15
CDR3aa: CAWSQAGGPSRELFF
CDR3nt: TGTGCCTGGAGTCAAGCGGGAGGGCCGTCCCGGGAGCTGTTTTTT

d_gene: TRBD1
v_gene: TRBV5-4
j_gene: TRBJ2-7
abundance: -
len: 15
CDR3aa: CASSRGTGSTYEQYF
CDR3nt: TGTGCCAGCAGCCGGGGGACAGGCAGTACCTACGAGCAGTACTTC